The text below deals with one T cell receptor (beta chain). A read error may explain this, as a much larger clone is one base away. The entry originates in a study of identical twins. TCRdb reprocessed the 5' RACE reads via MiXCR and lists one record per CDR3 protein. This sample has 1.5 million to 2 million distinct CDR3 sequences; less than 40% occur once, and the top ten carry around 0.25%. The CDR3 loop spans 12 amino acids. J gave up 6 bases and V 7 bases, and 3 bases lay outside the gene matches. The receptor was isolated from a newborn girl in good health. The source material was cord blood. The chain combines TRBV12-3 or TRBV12-4 with TRBJ1-2; the match to TRBD1 covers 9 bases. CDR3 bases: TGTGCCAGCACCACAGGGGGCGATGGCTACACCTTC. Amino acids: CASTTGGDGYTF.